This T cell receptor beta chain was recovered during a study of CD8 T cells in ankylosing spondylitis. Whole-study findings and limits: Earlier studies detected some motif variants in reactive arthritis synovial fluid and blood. Disease-linked clones bore a CD8+ phenotype, appearing relatively rarely in peripheral blood. Clones tied to disease were said to be significantly enriched in matched ankylosing spondylitis synovial fluid.

It was by quantitative 5'-RACE with molecular barcodes that TCR beta libraries were made. TCRdb itself ran the 5' RACE reads through MiXCR, one entry per CDR3 protein. This sample yields just over 350,000 distinct CDR3 sequences, of which approximately 22% are seen a single time; less than 15% belongs to the top ten. This clonotype showed up many times. Its antigen is currently unknown. Trimming stripped 7 bases from V and 2 bases from J, with 18 bases between. CDR3 length: 14 residues. In germline, CDR1 is SQVTM, CDR2 ANQGSEA. The source is a male donor with ankylosing spondylitis or in good health (not recorded which). The V and J genes are TRBV29-1 and TRBJ2-7, with D possibly matching TRBD1 (6 bases). Sequenced sample: blood, either unsorted or a sorted T cell fraction (not recorded which). The CDR3 is CSAAFHRVTYEQYF. The CDR3, as DNA: TGCAGCGCCGCATTCCACAGGGTCACCTACGAGCAGTACTTC.